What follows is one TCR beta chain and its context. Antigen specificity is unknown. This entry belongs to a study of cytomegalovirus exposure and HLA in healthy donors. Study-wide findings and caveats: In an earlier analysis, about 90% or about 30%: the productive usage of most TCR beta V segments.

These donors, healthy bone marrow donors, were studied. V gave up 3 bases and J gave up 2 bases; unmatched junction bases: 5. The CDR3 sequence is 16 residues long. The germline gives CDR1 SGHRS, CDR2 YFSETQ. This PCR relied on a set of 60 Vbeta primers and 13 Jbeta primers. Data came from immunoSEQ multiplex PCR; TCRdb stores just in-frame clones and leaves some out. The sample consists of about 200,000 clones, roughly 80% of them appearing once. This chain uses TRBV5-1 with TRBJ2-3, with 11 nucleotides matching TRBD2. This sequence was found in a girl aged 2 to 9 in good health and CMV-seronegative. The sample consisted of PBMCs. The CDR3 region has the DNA TGCGCCAGCAGCTGGGAACTAGCGGGAGCCACAGATACGCAGTATTTT. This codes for CASSWELAGATDTQYF.